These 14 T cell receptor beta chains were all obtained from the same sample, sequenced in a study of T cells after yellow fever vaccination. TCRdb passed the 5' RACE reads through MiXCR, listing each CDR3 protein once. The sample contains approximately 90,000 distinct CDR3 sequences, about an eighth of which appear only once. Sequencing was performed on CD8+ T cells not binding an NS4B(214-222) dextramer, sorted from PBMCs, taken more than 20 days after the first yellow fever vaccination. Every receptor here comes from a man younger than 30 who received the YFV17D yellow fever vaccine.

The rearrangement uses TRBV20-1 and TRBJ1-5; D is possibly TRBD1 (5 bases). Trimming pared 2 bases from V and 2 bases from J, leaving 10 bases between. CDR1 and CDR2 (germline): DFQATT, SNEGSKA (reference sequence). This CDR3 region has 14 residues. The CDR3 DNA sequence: TGCAGTGCTAGACGGGGCATTGGCAATCAGCCCCAGCATTTT. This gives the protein CSARRGIGNQPQHF.

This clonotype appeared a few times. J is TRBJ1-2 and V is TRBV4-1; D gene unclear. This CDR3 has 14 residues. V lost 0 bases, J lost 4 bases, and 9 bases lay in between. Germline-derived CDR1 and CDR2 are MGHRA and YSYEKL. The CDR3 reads CASSQDGVGYGYTF. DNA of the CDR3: TGCGCCAGCAGCCAAGATGGCGTCGGCTATGGCTACACCTTC.

CDR3 in DNA: TGCGCCAGCAGCCAAGTGGCGGATTCCTACGAGCAGTACGTC. It translates to CASSQVADSYEQYV. J is TRBJ2-7 and V is TRBV4-1; no clear D. Germline CDR1 is MGHRA and CDR2 is YSYEKL. This CDR3 comprises 14 residues. The V and J ends lost 1 base and 1 base respectively, with 8 bases between them.

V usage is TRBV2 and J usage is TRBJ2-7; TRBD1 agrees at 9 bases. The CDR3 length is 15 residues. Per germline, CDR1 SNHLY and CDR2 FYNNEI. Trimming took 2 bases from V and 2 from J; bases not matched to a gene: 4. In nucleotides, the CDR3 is TGTGCCAGCAGTGAAAGTCGGGACAGGGCCTACGAGCAGTACTTC. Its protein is CASSESRDRAYEQYF.

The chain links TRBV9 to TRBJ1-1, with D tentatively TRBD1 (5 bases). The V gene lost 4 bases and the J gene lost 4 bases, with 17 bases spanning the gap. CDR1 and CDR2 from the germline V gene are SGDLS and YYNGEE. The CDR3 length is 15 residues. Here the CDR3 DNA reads TGTGCCAGCAGCCCCTTTTTGACTGGGGCCACTGAAGCTTTCTTT. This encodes CASSPFLTGATEAFF. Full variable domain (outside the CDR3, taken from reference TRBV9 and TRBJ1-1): DSGVTQTPKHLITATGQRVTLRCSPRSGDLSVYWYQQSLDQGLQFLIQYYNGEERAKGNILERFSAQQFPDLHSELNLSSLELGDSALYFCASSPFLTGATEAFFGQGTRLTVV.

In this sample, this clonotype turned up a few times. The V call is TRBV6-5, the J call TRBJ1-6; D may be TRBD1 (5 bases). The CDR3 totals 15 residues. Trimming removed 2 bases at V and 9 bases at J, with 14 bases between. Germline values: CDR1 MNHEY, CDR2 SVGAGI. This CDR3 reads CASSYSQGFGSPLHF. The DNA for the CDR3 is TGTGCCAGCAGTTACAGTCAGGGCTTTGGTTCACCCCTCCACTTT.

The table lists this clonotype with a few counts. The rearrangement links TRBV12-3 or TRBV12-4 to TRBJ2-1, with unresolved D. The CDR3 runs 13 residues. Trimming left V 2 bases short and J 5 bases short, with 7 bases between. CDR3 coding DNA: TGTGCCAGCAGTTTAAACTGGGACAATGAGCAGTTCTTC. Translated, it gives CASSLNWDNEQFF.

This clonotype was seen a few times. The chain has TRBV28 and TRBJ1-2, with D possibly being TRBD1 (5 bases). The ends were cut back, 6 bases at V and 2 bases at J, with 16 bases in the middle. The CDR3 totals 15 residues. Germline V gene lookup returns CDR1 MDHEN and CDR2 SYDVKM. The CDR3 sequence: CASRLSPGRNYGYTF. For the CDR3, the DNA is TGTGCCAGCAGGCTCTCACCAGGGCGAAACTATGGCTACACCTTC.

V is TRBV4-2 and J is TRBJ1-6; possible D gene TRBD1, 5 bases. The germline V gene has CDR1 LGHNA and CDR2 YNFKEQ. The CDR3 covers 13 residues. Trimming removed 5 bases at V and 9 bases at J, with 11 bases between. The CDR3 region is CASSWGSSSPLHF. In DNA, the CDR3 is TGTGCCAGCAGCTGGGGCTCTAGTTCACCCCTCCACTTT.

CDR3 protein: CSEMGLAGDHNEQFF. The CDR3 DNA sequence: TGCAGCGAGATGGGACTAGCGGGGGATCACAATGAGCAGTTCTTC. The V and J genes are TRBV29-1 and TRBJ2-1; 14 nucleotides agree with TRBD2. Per the germline V gene, CDR1 is SQVTM and CDR2 is ANQGSEA. The CDR3 sequence is 15 residues long. The junction had 7 bases not matched to a gene; V was cut back by 7 bases and J by 5 bases.

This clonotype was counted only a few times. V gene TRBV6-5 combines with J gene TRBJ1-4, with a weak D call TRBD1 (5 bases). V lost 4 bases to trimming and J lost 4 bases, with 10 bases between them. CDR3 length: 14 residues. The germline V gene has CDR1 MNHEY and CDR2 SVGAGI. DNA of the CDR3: TGTGCCAGCAGTTTGACAGCTCATAATGAAAAACTGTTTTTT. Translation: CASSLTAHNEKLFF.

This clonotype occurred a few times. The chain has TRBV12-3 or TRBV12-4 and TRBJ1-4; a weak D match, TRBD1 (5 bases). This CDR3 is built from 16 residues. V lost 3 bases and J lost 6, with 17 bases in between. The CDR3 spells CASSFHLPGTDEKLFF. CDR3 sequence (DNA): TGTGCCAGCAGTTTTCACCTCCCAGGGACCGATGAAAAACTGTTTTTT.

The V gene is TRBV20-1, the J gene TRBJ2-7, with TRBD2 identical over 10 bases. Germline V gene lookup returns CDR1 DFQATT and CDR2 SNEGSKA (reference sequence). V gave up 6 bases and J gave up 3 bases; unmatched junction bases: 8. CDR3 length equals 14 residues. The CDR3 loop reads CSAETSGRSYEQYF. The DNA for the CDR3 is TGCAGTGCAGAGACTAGCGGGCGAAGCTACGAGCAGTACTTC.

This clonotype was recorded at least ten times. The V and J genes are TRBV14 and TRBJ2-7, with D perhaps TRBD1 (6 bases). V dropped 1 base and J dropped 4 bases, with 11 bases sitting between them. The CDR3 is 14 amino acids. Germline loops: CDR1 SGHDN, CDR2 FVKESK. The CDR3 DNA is TGTGCCAGCAGCCAAGCAGGGGATGGGTACGAGCAGTACGTC. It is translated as CASSQAGDGYEQYV.